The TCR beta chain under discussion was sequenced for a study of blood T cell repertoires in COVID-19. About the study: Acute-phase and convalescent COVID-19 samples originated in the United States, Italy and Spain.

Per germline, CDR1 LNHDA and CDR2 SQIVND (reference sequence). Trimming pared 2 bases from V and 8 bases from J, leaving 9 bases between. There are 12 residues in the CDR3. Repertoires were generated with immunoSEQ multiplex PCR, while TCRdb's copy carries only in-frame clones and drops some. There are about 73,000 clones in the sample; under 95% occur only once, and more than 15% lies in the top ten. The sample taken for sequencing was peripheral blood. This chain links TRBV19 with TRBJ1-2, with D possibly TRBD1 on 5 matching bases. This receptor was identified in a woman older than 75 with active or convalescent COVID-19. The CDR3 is CASSIQGGGYTF. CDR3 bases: TGTGCCAGTAGTATACAGGGTGGCGGCTACACCTTC.